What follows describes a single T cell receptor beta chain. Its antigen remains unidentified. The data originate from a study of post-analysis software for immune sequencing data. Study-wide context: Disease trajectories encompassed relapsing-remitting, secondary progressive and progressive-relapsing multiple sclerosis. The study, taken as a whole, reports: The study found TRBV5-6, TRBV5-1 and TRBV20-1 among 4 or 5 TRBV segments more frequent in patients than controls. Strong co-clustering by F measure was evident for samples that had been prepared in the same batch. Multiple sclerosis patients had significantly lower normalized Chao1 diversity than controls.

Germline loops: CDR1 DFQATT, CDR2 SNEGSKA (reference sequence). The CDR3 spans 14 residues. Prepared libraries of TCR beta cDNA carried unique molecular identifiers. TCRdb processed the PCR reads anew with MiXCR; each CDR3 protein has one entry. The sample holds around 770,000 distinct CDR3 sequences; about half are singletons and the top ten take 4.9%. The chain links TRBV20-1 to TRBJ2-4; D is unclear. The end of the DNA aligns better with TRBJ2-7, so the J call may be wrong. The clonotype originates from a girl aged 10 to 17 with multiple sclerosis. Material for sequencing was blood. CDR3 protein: CSARDGLVSGEQYF. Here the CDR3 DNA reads TGCAGTGCTAGAGATGGGCTAGTTAGTGGCGAGCAGTACTTC.